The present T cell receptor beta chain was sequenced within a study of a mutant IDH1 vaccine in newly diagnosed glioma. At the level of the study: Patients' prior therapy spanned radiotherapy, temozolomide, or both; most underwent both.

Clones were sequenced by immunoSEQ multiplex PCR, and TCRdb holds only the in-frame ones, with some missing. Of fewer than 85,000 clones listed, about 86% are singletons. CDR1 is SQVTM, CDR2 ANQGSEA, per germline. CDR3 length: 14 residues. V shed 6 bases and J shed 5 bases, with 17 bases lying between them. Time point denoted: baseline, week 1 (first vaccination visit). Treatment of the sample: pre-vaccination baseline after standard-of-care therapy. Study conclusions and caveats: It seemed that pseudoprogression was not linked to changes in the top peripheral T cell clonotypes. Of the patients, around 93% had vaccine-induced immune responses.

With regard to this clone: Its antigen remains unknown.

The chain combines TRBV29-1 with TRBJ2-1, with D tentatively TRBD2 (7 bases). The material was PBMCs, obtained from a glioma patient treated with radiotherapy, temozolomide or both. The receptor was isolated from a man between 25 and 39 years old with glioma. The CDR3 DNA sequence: TGCAGCGTAGGAGCCGGGGGGCACAACAATGAGCAGTTCTTC. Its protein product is CSVGAGGHNNEQFF.